These T cell receptor beta chains were read from a single sample in a study of blood T cell repertoires in COVID-19. The data were produced by immunoSEQ multiplex PCR, yet TCRdb's version contains in-frame clones alone and is incomplete. The data contain around 15,000 clones, under 95% of them singletons. Sample: peripheral blood. The receptors were sampled from a man in his sixties with active COVID-19. Both conserved end residues are part of each CDR3. The D gene is left open where the match is weak. Only some rows state a clone size, as once, few, many or a class for expanded clones.

j_call clone_size d_call v_call cdr3_nt cdr3_aa
TRBJ1-5 - - TRBV28 TGTGCCAGCAGTTTAGTGGGGCGCGGGGACAATCAGCCCCAGCATTTT CASSLVGRGDNQPQHF
TRBJ2-7 - - TRBV7-9 TGTGCCAGCAGTCATCCAGGTACCTACGAGCAGTACTTC CASSHPGTYEQYF
TRBJ2-7 - TRBD2 TRBV5-5 TGTGCCAGCAGCCGTACCGTAGCGGGGTACGAGCAGTACTTC CASSRTVAGYEQYF
TRBJ1-3 - - TRBV3-1/TRBV3-2 TGTGCCAGCAGCCGGACGGGGGGAGGAAACACCATATATTTT CASSRTGGGNTIYF
TRBJ2-2 once TRBD1 TRBV24-1 TGTGCCACCAGTGAATTCGACAGGGGGTGGGCCGGGGAGCTGTTTTTT CATSEFDRGWAGELFF
TRBJ1-3 - - TRBV28 TGTGCCAGCAGCTTGTGGGAGGGGGGCGACCAGACCCCTAACTCTGGAAACACCATATATTTT CASSLWEGGDQTPNSGNTIYF
TRBJ2-7 - TRBD1 TRBV3-1/TRBV3-2 TGTGCCAGCAGCCCGCAGGGGGAAAAGGACGAGCAGTACTTC CASSPQGEKDEQYF
TRBJ1-2 - TRBD1 TRBV7-9 TGTGCCAGCAGCTCCGCACAGGGGGCGGTCTATGGCTACACCTTC CASSSAQGAVYGYTF
TRBJ1-3 - TRBD1 TRBV7-8 TGTGCCAGCAGCTTAGAAGGGGGCTGGGGAAACACCATATATTTT CASSLEGGWGNTIYF
TRBJ2-2 - TRBD1 TRBV6-6 TGTGCCAGCAGTTACACACAGGGGGAGGTCACCGGGGAGCTGTTTTTT CASSYTQGEVTGELFF
TRBJ1-3 - - TRBV6-5 TGTGCCAGCAGTTTAGGGGGAAATGGAAACACCATATATTTT CASSLGGNGNTIYF
TRBJ2-3 - TRBD2 TRBV4-1 TGCGCCAGCAGCCAAGATCCCGGACTAGCGGGGGGACGAGATACGCAGTATTTT CASSQDPGLAGGRDTQYF
TRBJ2-1 - TRBD1 TRBV11-2 TGTGCCAGCAGCGTGAGGACAGGTTTTAACTACAATGAGCAGTTCTTC CASSVRTGFNYNEQFF
TRBJ1-1 - - TRBV12-3/TRBV12-4 TGTGCCAGCAGTTGGTGGGGGGGAGCTTTCTTT CASSWWGGAFF
TRBJ2-7 - TRBD2 TRBV29-1 TGCAGCGTTGGGGCTCTTGGGGGGGGCTACGAGCAGTACTTC CSVGALGGGYEQYF
TRBJ1-2 - - TRBV5-4 TGTGCCAGCAGCTTGCGGGACACAACTAACTATGGCTACACCTTC CASSLRDTTNYGYTF
TRBJ2-2 - TRBD1 TRBV5-4 TGTGCCAGCAGTCGGACAGGGGGCGACACCGGGGAGCTGTTTTTT CASSRTGGDTGELFF
TRBJ2-7 - TRBD1 TRBV11-2 TGTGCCAGCAGCTTGGGGACAGGGGTAACCTACGAGCAGTACTTC CASSLGTGVTYEQYF
TRBJ1-2 - TRBD1 TRBV6-6 TGTGCCAGCAGTTACGGGACAGAGAGCTATGGCTACACCTTC CASSYGTESYGYTF
TRBJ1-3 - TRBD1 TRBV5-1 TGCGCCAGCAGCAGGGGACAGAGCTTCTCTGGAAACACCATATATTTT CASSRGQSFSGNTIYF
TRBJ1-2 - TRBD1 TRBV23-1 TGCGCCAGCCTGGAGGGACAGGGTAATGGTGGCTACACCTTC CASLEGQGNGGYTF
TRBJ2-1 - TRBD2 TRBV7-7 TGTGCCAGCAGCTTAGGTCCGGGACTAGCGGGTGATGAGCAGTTCTTC CASSLGPGLAGDEQFF
TRBJ1-2 - - TRBV2 TGTGCCAGCAGTGCAGGGATGCATGGCTACACCTTC CASSAGMHGYTF
TRBJ1-1 - - TRBV2 TGTGCCAGCGCGAAGAACAGGCCCACTGAAGCTTTCTTT CASAKNRPTEAFF
TRBJ1-3 - TRBD1 TRBV6-6 TGTGCCAGCAGTCTCGACAGGGGTTACACCATATATTTT CASSLDRGYTIYF